This T cell receptor (beta chain) was identified in a study of T cells after yellow fever vaccination. General study points: Contaminating bulk clonotypes could be abundant in FACS-sorted repertoires.

This clonotype was seen a handful of times. One entry per CDR3 protein results from TCRdb running MiXCR on the 5' RACE reads. Counted here are 75,000 to 100,000 distinct CDR3 sequences, over 8% occurring once; the ten biggest clones make up over 15%. The TCR comes from a man between 18 and 29 years old who received the YFV17D yellow fever vaccine. Sequences were derived from CD8+ T cells not binding an NS4B(214-222) dextramer, sorted from PBMCs, sampled approximately 16 days after the first yellow fever vaccination.

The CDR3 DNA sequence: TGTGCCAGCAGGACTGGGGGGTACCACGAGCAGTACTTC. Its protein is CASRTGGYHEQYF. J is TRBJ2-7 and V is TRBV27, with D tentatively TRBD2 (6 bases). The CDR3 is made up of 13 amino acids. V was trimmed by 6 bases and J by 5 bases, leaving 14 bases between them. Germline CDR1 MNHEY, CDR2 SMNVEV (reference sequence).